These 29 T cell receptor beta chains originate from one sample sequenced in a study of shared T cell receptors in the human thymus. Some clones are missing from TCRdb's copy, which holds only in-frame ones; the method was immunoSEQ multiplex PCR. The data hold 600,000 or so clones, with about 87% observed a single time. Another study also made use of these data, one on human thymus T cells.

The sample was thymocytes. These receptors all come from a boy under two years old with a congenital heart defect.

V is TRBV6-6 and J is TRBJ2-7; D may be TRBD2 (5 bases). Per the germline V gene, CDR1 is MNHNY and CDR2 is SVGAGI (reference sequence). The CDR3 covers 15 residues. V was cut by 2 bases and J by 4 bases, with 15 bases left in between. The CDR3 region is CASSYSSVTGYEQYF. Written as DNA, the CDR3 is TGTGCCAGCAGTTACAGTAGCGTTACGGGTTACGAGCAGTACTTC.

The chain uses TRBV7-9 and TRBJ2-5; the D gene is possibly TRBD2 (7 bases). The germline V and J ends were trimmed by 7 bases and 4 bases, with 16 bases remaining between them. The CDR3 length is 14 residues. Germline CDR1 reads SEHNR; CDR2 reads FQNEAQ (reference sequence). CDR3 residues: CASIYLGGAETQYF. The CDR3 region has the DNA TGTGCCAGCATCTACCTAGGGGGGGCAGAGACCCAGTACTTC. The variable domain in full, completed from reference TRBV7-9 and TRBJ2-5, reads DTGVSQNPRHKITKRGQNVTFRCDPISEHNRLYWYRQTLGQGPEFLTYFQNEAQLEKSRLLSDRFSAERPKGSFSTLEIQRTEQGDSAMYLCASIYLGGAETQYFGPGTRLLVL.

This rearrangement joins TRBV19 to TRBJ2-1, with TRBD1 identical over 7 bases. Germline-derived CDR1 and CDR2 are LNHDA and SQIVND (reference sequence). The CDR3 totals 17 residues. After removal of 5 bases from V and 6 bases from J, the junction contained 16 bases not matched to a gene. CDR3 region: CASSDPSTYRGTNEQFF. As DNA, the CDR3 is TGTGCCAGTAGTGATCCATCGACTTACAGGGGAACCAATGAGCAGTTCTTC.

This clone was counted only a few times. In the same sample, other DNA sequences code for this CDR3. The genes are TRBV7-9 and TRBJ2-7; a possible D gene is TRBD1 (5 bases). The V end lost 1 base, the J end lost 2 bases, and 6 bases lay between the germline ends. CDR1 is SEHNR, CDR2 FQNEAQ, per germline (reference sequence). The CDR3 totals 13 residues. CDR3 in amino acids: CASSLEGAYEQYF. CDR3 DNA: TGTGCCAGCAGCTTAGAAGGGGCCTACGAGCAGTACTTC.

The V gene is TRBV28, the J gene TRBJ2-5, with a tentative D call TRBD1 (5 bases). Matching the DNA end better, TRBJ2-7 makes the J call doubtful. Germline V gene data show CDR1 as MDHEN and CDR2 as SYDVKM. The CDR3 is 15 amino acids. The CDR3 region has the DNA TGTGCCAGCAGCTCCTGGGGCAGGAAGAACTACGAGCAGTACTTC. Amino acids: CASSSWGRKNYEQYF.

This clone appeared a single time. This rearrangement joins TRBV14 to TRBJ2-5; 10 positions match TRBD1. Germline lookup yields CDR1 SGHDN and CDR2 FVKESK. Trimming took 10 bases from V and 5 from J; bases not matched to a gene: 13. The CDR3 contains 15 residues. The CDR3 spells CATNRGTGDVETQYF. DNA of the CDR3: TGTGCCACCAACCGAGGGACAGGGGATGTGGAGACCCAGTACTTC. Combining the CDR3 with reference TRBV14 and TRBJ2-5 gives the whole variable domain EAGVTQFPSHSVIEKGQTVTLRCDPISGHDNLYWYRRVMGKEIKFLLHFVKESKQDESGMPNNRFLAERTGGTYSTLKVQPAELEDSGVYFCATNRGTGDVETQYFGPGTRLLVL.

V and J are TRBV5-4 and TRBJ2-7; 7 positions match TRBD1. CDR1 is SGHNT and CDR2 is YYREEE in the germline V gene (reference sequence). CDR3 length: 14 amino acids. After removal of 0 bases from V and 4 bases from J, the junction contained 4 bases not matched to a gene. The CDR3 DNA is TGTGCCAGCAGCTTGGGAGGGGGCTTATACGAGCAGTACTTC. Translating gives CASSLGGGLYEQYF.

The chain links TRBV5-1 to TRBJ2-4, with TRBD2 as a possible D gene (6 bases). Deletions cut 3 bases from V and 0 bases from J, with 13 bases between. CDR3 length: 16 amino acids. Germline values: CDR1 SGHRS, CDR2 YFSETQ. CDR3: CASSSISGLAKNIQYF. As DNA, the CDR3 is TGCGCCAGCAGCTCGATAAGCGGGTTAGCCAAAAACATTCAGTACTTC. Based on the CDR3 plus reference TRBV5-1 and TRBJ2-4, the full variable domain is KAGVTQTPRYLIKTRGQQVTLSCSPISGHRSVSWYQQTPGQGLQFLFEYFSETQRNKGNFPGRFSGRQFSNSRSEMNVSTLELGDSALYLCASSSISGLAKNIQYFGAGTRLSVL.

V is TRBV19 and J is TRBJ1-5, with a tentative D call TRBD1 (5 bases). In germline, CDR1 is LNHDA, CDR2 SQIVND (reference sequence). The germline V and J ends were trimmed by 2 bases and 5 bases, with 13 bases remaining between them. This CDR3 has 15 residues. The CDR3 loop reads CASSIKVQADQPQHF. The DNA of the CDR3 is TGTGCCAGTAGTATAAAGGTACAGGCAGATCAGCCCCAGCATTTT. The variable domain in full, completed from reference TRBV19 and TRBJ1-5, reads DGGITQSPKYLFRKEGQNVTLSCEQNLNHDAMYWYRQDPGQGLRLIYYSQIVNDFQKGDIAEGYSVSREKKESFPLTVTSAQKNPTAFYLCASSIKVQADQPQHFGDGTRLSIL.

V usage is TRBV25-1 and J usage is TRBJ2-7, with 7 nucleotides matching TRBD1. CDR1 MGHDK and CDR2 SYGVNS come from the germline V gene. J gave up 2 bases and V 3 bases, and 10 bases lay outside the gene matches. This CDR3 spans 16 amino acids. The CDR3 protein is CASSDQDRSQTYEQYF. As DNA, the CDR3 is TGTGCCAGCAGTGATCAGGACAGGAGCCAAACCTACGAGCAGTACTTC.

This sequence joins TRBV27 and TRBJ2-7; 7 bases map to TRBD1. From germline, CDR1 is MNHEY and CDR2 SMNVEV (reference sequence). CDR3 length: 15 residues. V shed 5 bases and J 5 bases; nucleotides not matched to a gene: 12. This chain's CDR3 is CASSKRQGFLHEQYF. In nucleotides, the CDR3 is TGTGCCAGCAGTAAGAGACAGGGATTTCTCCACGAGCAGTACTTC.

The chain couples TRBV13 to TRBJ1-1, with D unclear. The CDR3 sequence is 13 residues long. The germline V gene has CDR1 PRHDT and CDR2 FYEKMQ (reference sequence). The V gene lost 5 bases and the J gene lost 3 bases, with 10 bases spanning the gap. The CDR3 loop is CASSKAMYTEAFF. The CDR3 DNA reads as TGTGCCAGCAGCAAAGCGATGTACACTGAAGCTTTCTTT.

The chain links TRBV4-1 to TRBJ2-5; D is perhaps TRBD2 (5 bases). Trimming cost V 3 bases and J 1 base, with 15 bases left between them. Germline CDR1 MGHRA, CDR2 YSYEKL. This CDR3 spans 16 amino acids. The chain's CDR3 is CASSHYRTALQETQYF. CDR3 DNA: TGCGCCAGCAGCCACTACCGGACTGCCCTCCAAGAGACCCAGTACTTC.

The chain employs TRBV19 and TRBJ1-4; perhaps TRBD1 as D (5 bases). V dropped 7 bases and J dropped 8 bases, with 14 bases sitting between them. The CDR3 contains 13 residues. CDR1 and CDR2 from the germline V gene are LNHDA and SQIVND (reference sequence). CDR3 protein: CASMTATDEKLFF. The CDR3 DNA reads as TGTGCCAGTATGACAGCCACTGACGAAAAACTGTTTTTT.

This chain connects TRBV6-5 to TRBJ2-7, with D possibly matching TRBD1 (6 bases). Germline CDR1 MNHEY, CDR2 SVGAGI. Trimming removed 10 bases from V and 6 bases from J, with 19 bases in between. The CDR3 is 13 amino acids. This CDR3 reads CATHEQGFLEQYF. DNA for the CDR3: TGTGCCACACACGAACAGGGATTTCTCGAGCAGTACTTC.

This rearrangement joins TRBV4-3 to TRBJ1-1; 8 bases line up with TRBD1. J lost 4 bases, V lost 0 bases, and 19 bases had no gene match. CDR1 LGHNA and CDR2 YSLEER come from the germline V gene. This CDR3 has 20 residues. CDR3 coding DNA: TGCGCCAGCAGCCAAGATCCTCTGACAGGGGCACTGGGTATGTGCACTGAAGCTTTCTTT. The encoded protein is CASSQDPLTGALGMCTEAFF.

The V and J genes are TRBV19 and TRBJ1-2, with TRBD1 matching 7 bases. This CDR3 is 15 amino acids long. CDR1 and CDR2 (germline): LNHDA, SQIVND (reference sequence). V dropped 3 bases and J dropped 7; count of bases not matched to a gene: 11. CDR3 nucleotides: TGTGCCAGTAGTATCCCGACAGGGAACGTTCGTGGCTACACCTTC. Translation gives CASSIPTGNVRGYTF.

This clone was observed a single time. The CDR3 reads CASSEETGGSYEQYF. The CDR3 DNA reads TGTGCCAGCAGTGAGGAGACCGGGGGCTCCTACGAGCAGTACTTC. This chain joins TRBV6-4 and TRBJ2-7; tentatively, D is TRBD2 (6 bases). V dropped 3 bases and J dropped 0 bases, with 12 bases sitting between them. The CDR3 contains 15 residues. Germline assignment: CDR1 MRHNA and CDR2 SNTAGT.

The chain joins TRBV11-2 to TRBJ2-2; the match to TRBD2 covers 11 bases. The junction had 14 bases not matched to a gene; V was cut back by 1 base and J by 7 bases. CDR3 size: 19 residues. The germline V gene has CDR1 SGHAT and CDR2 FQNNGV. CDR3 sequence reads: CASSLVVASGRMRVGELFF. The CDR3 DNA follows: TGTGCCAGCAGCTTAGTGGTTGCTAGCGGGAGGATGCGAGTCGGGGAGCTGTTTTTT.

This chain joins TRBV19 and TRBJ2-3, with D possibly being TRBD1 (5 bases). V was shortened by 2 bases and J by 4 bases, with 13 bases between the two germline ends. The V gene's germline CDR1 is LNHDA and CDR2 SQIVND (reference sequence). CDR3 length equals 15 residues. This chain's CDR3 is CASSIRQGGADTQYF. CDR3 DNA: TGTGCCAGTAGTATACGGCAGGGTGGGGCAGATACGCAGTATTTT.

The chain recombines TRBV4-3 with TRBJ2-2; 8 nucleotides agree with TRBD1. This CDR3 has 19 amino acids. The trim removed 1 base at V and 1 base at J, leaving 11 bases unmatched. Germline loops: CDR1 LGHNA, CDR2 YSLEER. The CDR3 sequence: CASSQASDRGPKNTGELFF. The CDR3 nucleotides are TGCGCCAGCAGCCAAGCATCTGACAGGGGACCAAAGAACACCGGGGAGCTGTTTTTT.

This clone was observed a handful of times. The V gene is TRBV9, the J gene TRBJ1-3, with a weak D call TRBD1 (5 bases). CDR1 is SGDLS, CDR2 YYNGEE, per germline. V lost 2 bases and J 0 bases, leaving 18 bases between the germline ends. This CDR3 is 18 amino acids long. CDR3 in amino acids: CASSVQGIPTGSGNTIYF. As DNA, the CDR3 is TGTGCCAGCAGCGTCCAGGGTATCCCAACGGGCTCTGGAAACACCATATATTTT.

The genes are TRBV6-1 and TRBJ2-5; no clear D. The end of the DNA is better explained by TRBJ2-7, so the J call may be wrong. Germline lookup yields CDR1 MNHNS and CDR2 SASEGT. This CDR3 has 13 residues. The CDR3 sequence is CASTPLIAYEQYF. CDR3 nucleotides: TGTGCCAGCACCCCGCTGATCGCCTACGAGCAGTACTTC.

The rearrangement uses TRBV6-1 and TRBJ2-6; tentatively, D is TRBD1 (5 bases). V lost 5 bases and J lost 0, with 8 bases in between. Germline CDR1 is MNHNS and CDR2 is SASEGT. The CDR3 runs to 15 residues. The CDR3 coding sequence is TGTGCCAGCAGTCAACAGGACTCTGGGGCCAACGTCCTGACTTTC. This gives the protein CASSQQDSGANVLTF.

This chain joins TRBV4-2 and TRBJ2-7; 10 nucleotides line up with TRBD1. The CDR3 has 18 residues. Germline V gene data show CDR1 as LGHNA and CDR2 as YNFKEQ. V lost 1 base to trimming and J lost 0 bases; unmatched junction nucleotides: 9. CDR3 in DNA: TGTGCCAGCAGCCAAGGGACAGGGGGATTGGCAAGCTCCTACGAGCAGTACTTC. Residues: CASSQGTGGLASSYEQYF.

The chain couples TRBV19 to TRBJ1-1; tentatively, D is TRBD1 (6 bases). CDR1 is LNHDA and CDR2 is SQIVND in the germline V gene (reference sequence). The CDR3 has 16 amino acids. V shed 3 bases and J shed 2 bases, with 16 bases lying between them. The CDR3 DNA reads TGTGCCAGTAGTATGGCAGGGGACCCTCCAAACACTGAAGCTTTCTTT. It translates to CASSMAGDPPNTEAFF.

The V call is TRBV10-2, the J call TRBJ2-7; a possible D gene is TRBD1 (9 bases). The CDR3 loop spans 15 amino acids. Germline loops: CDR1 WSHSY, CDR2 SAAADI. The V end lost 7 bases, the J end lost 3 bases, and 19 bases lay between the germline ends. The CDR3 is CASMRGDREDYEQYF. CDR3 bases: TGCGCCAGCATGCGGGGGGACAGGGAAGACTACGAGCAGTACTTC.

The chain uses TRBV7-9 and TRBJ1-3; D is perhaps TRBD1 (6 bases). Trimming shortened V by 5 bases and J by 4 bases, and 18 bases separated the two germline ends. Germline V gene lookup returns CDR1 SEHNR and CDR2 FQNEAQ (reference sequence). This CDR3 region has 16 residues. The CDR3 loop is CASSREDGGLGNTIYF. The CDR3 DNA reads as TGTGCCAGCAGCCGAGAGGACGGGGGGCTGGGAAACACCATATATTTT.

The rearrangement joins TRBV28 to TRBJ2-5; possible D gene TRBD1, 6 bases. The V gene lost 3 bases and the J gene lost 5 bases, with 10 bases spanning the gap. Per germline, CDR1 MDHEN and CDR2 SYDVKM. The CDR3 length is 13 residues. Here the CDR3 DNA reads TGTGCCAGCAGTTTGAACAGGGAGGAGACCCAGTACTTC. Its translation: CASSLNREETQYF.